This T cell receptor (beta chain) derives from a study of T-cell memory formation after mild COVID-19. About this clonotype itself: What it recognizes is unknown.

General study points: Clones contracting day 15 to 85 were balanced CD4/CD8; later expanders leaned CD4+. Unconfirmed was the SARS-CoV-2 specificity of second-wave clones that peaked on day 37.

Germline CDR1 is DFQATT and CDR2 is SNEGSKA (reference sequence). The length of the CDR3 is 13 residues. V gave up 1 base and J gave up 2 bases, with 8 bases separating them. TCR alpha and TCR beta cDNA libraries with sample barcodes and UMIs came from 5'RACE using constant-segment primers. TCRdb ran MiXCR on the 5' RACE reads and lists one entry per CDR3 protein. The repertoire holds some 320,000 distinct CDR3 sequences, with around a sixth as singletons. The TCR comes from a young man who had mild COVID-19 (a few samples of this study predate the infection). Cell type and time point are not known. The sequenced sample was PBMCs or a T cell subset sorted from them (not recorded which). The V gene is TRBV20-1, the J gene TRBJ1-2; D gene uncertain. The CDR3 sequence: CSARVDLNYGYTF. The CDR3 coding sequence is TGCAGTGCTAGAGTGGATCTAAACTATGGCTACACCTTC.